The text below deals with one T cell receptor (beta chain). This clone has just one count. Its antigen remains unidentified. Qualities for individual bases were not recorded, and no much larger clone is one base off. In total, 666 healthy bone marrow donors made up the cohort. At the time of sampling, all cohort members were nominally healthy, though unrecorded immune exposures were likely present. The donor was CMV seronegative and belonged to the group of 352 seronegative cohort members. A peripheral blood sample was collected from each donor, and TCR beta sequencing was performed on peripheral blood mononuclear cells. The Qiagen DNeasy Blood Extraction Kit was used to extract genomic DNA from the blood cell samples. This record comes from a study of cytomegalovirus exposure and HLA in healthy donors (dated by TCRdb to between 2016 and 2019). Study-level background: According to an earlier analysis of 450 to 650 of the donors, 150 million to 200 million T cells yielded approximately 120 million unique TCR beta sequences and approximately 300 Gb of sequence data. An early release covering roughly 640 HLA-typed donors comprised about 290 gigabases of sequencing data and approximately 80 million unique TCR sequences. The genetic ancestry cluster associated with self-reported Caucasian donors included over 80% of the approximately 430 genotyped donors. The aim of the study was to test whether cataloging public T cell receptors could identify signatures of past pathogen exposure. The study used immunosequencing to profile the T cell repertoires of approximately 640 subjects and linked those repertoires to cytomegalovirus serostatus. Besides the first cohort of roughly 700 subjects, a separate validation cohort made up of over 100 different subjects was used. The study combined high-throughput TCR immunosequencing, statistical association of individual TCRs with disease status, and machine learning to predict cytomegalovirus infection status. A later analysis re-analyzed previously published TCR beta repertoires from approximately 670 donors and added high-resolution HLA genotyping to study TCR occurrence patterns. Rather than using new phenotypic data, the later analysis identified candidate immune exposures from TCR beta sequences and from how often those sequences occurred across donors. In an earlier analysis of a few hundred of the donors, high-throughput TCR beta sequencing was used to judge whether each TCR beta V gene segment behaved as functional or pseudogenic. Donor age, sex, ethnicity and CMV serostatus were collected together with the repertoire data. A later genetic analysis took genome-wide SNP genotypes for about three fifths of the 666 donors and used that subset as a discovery cohort. Every discovery cohort repertoire had been produced on one sequencing platform. Class I and class II HLA loci were covered by the typing at four-digit resolution. The number of typed donors differed by locus: roughly 629-640 for A, B, C, DRB1 and DQB1; 500 to 550 for DQA1; 606 for DPA1; and around 490 for DPB1. Because of strong linkage in the cohort, roughly five DR-DQ haplotypes were treated as single units for association and clustering. On average, 235,054 unique TCR beta nucleotide sequences were sequenced per donor among some 430 genotyped donors of the cohort, with around 19% of those sequences being non-productive.

On the study overall, not on this receptor specifically: Three of the identified cytomegalovirus-associated TCR beta chains were confirmed in vitro to be specific for cytomegalovirus antigens. While some public TCRs were present in many individuals, most TCR sequences turned up only very rarely across donors. The cohort was sequenced for TCR beta chains only, and without alpha or paired-chain data the features that could be detected were limited. A later genetic analysis associated a missense DCLRE1C variant with V-gene and J-gene trimming of TCR beta chains, and an independent cohort replicated the association. Several of the top co-occurrence clusters appeared to be linked to parvovirus B19, influenza, CMV and Epstein-Barr virus, according to a later analysis. The classifier was reported to diagnose cytomegalovirus status with high specificity and sensitivity in both the original and validation cohorts. In a later analysis, most CMV-associated TCR beta chains were found to appear HLA-restricted, with HLA associations seemingly driven largely by CMV exposure. A total of fewer than 200 TCR beta chains were listed by the study as associated with cytomegalovirus. When HLA alleles, especially DR and DQ, strongly co-occurred, attributing TCR associations to individual alleles was difficult. Because some donors lacked HLA typing at each locus, the association tests relied only on the typed subset. Approximately 16 rarely observed V segments, including chromosome 9 orphons, were excluded from the earlier analysis of about 600 of the donors because counts were too low. The authors suggested that the approach could potentially be extended to other disease states and immunological phenotypes. A later genetic analysis reported fewer N-insertions in productive TCRs among donors in an Asian-associated ancestry cluster than the roughly 620-donor mean. A later analysis associated approximately 17,000 TCR beta sequences with specific HLA alleles at a false discovery rate of 0.05. Presence/absence analyses assumed roughly uniform sequencing depth across donors, an assumption that may not hold. Correlated functional status among segregating V segments might be attributable to linkage disequilibrium, but an unknown experimental factor could not be ruled out. A further reported finding was that TCR beta sequences accurately predicted the HLA-A and HLA-B alleles for most subjects in the first cohort. The sequencing pipeline was judged likely to have produced a cluster of highly shared sequence variants as a technical artifact. A later analysis found that TCR association rates varied across HLA loci, with DRB1 alleles showing the most associated TCRs and HLA-C alleles the fewest. Immune exposure information for the cohort was limited to CMV serostatus. Some IMGT-functional V segments, including TRBV6-2 and TRBV6-3, could not be distinguished by the 87-base-pair reads and were therefore excluded. An earlier analysis of some 560 of the donors showed that most TCR beta V segments appeared in productive rearrangements either about 87% or about 30% of the time, which broadly matched IMGT annotations. Compared with equally common non-associated chains, HLA-associated TCR beta chains in a later analysis were more clonally expanded and had lower generation probabilities.

Receptors were amplified or captured by the immunoSEQ multiplex PCR assay. For the multiplex PCR, a mixture combining 60 forward primers for TCR Vbeta segments and 13 reverse primers for TCR Jbeta segments was used. The CDR3 region of rearranged TCR beta genes was amplified from genomic DNA by a multiplex PCR assay. The amplified TCR beta libraries were sequenced on the Illumina HiSeq System as 87-base-pair reads. Regarding the original processing steps: A later analysis tallied approximately 87 million unique TCR beta chains across the 700 or so repertoires, and around 9.9 million of those chains were shared by two or more donors. To remove PCR and sequencing errors, raw reads were error-corrected and collapsed into unique sequences using a nearest-neighbor algorithm that merged closely related sequences. CDR3 sequences were aligned to IMGT reference sequences to assign V, D and J gene segments. For a sequence to be retained, a match of at least six nucleotides to both a V gene segment and a J gene segment was required. A rearrangement was called productive if the CDR3 had no stop codons and remained in frame with V and J, and every other rearrangement was called non-productive. CDR3 was defined according to IMGT convention as the region running from the second conserved V-encoded cysteine to the conserved J-encoded phenylalanine. The earlier analysis of about 610 of the donors excluded sequences that lacked an unambiguous match to a single V gene segment. An earlier analysis of 450 to 650 of the donors called V segments functional above 56.7% productive rearrangements and segregating when the between-donor standard deviation exceeded 5%. To diagnose cytomegalovirus status from the catalog of TCR beta chain sequences, a statistical classification framework was built. In a later analysis, TCR nucleotide sequences were compared against IMGT/GENE-DB human TR gene sequences so that V and J genes could be assigned. The TCRdist pipeline was used in a later analysis to assign CDR3 sequences and most-parsimonious VDJ recombination scenarios. In a later analysis, each TCR beta chain was defined by its CDR3 amino acid sequence together with its V-gene family, and reads lacking a unique V-gene family were excluded. In a later analysis, some 600 highly shared, low-generation-probability nucleotide sequences were removed to address suspected cross-contamination and a sequencing artifact. In a later analysis, a clonal expansion index was calculated for each public chain from normalized within-repertoire ranks of inferred template counts. Generation probabilities in a later analysis came from a VDJ recombination model fitted to out-of-frame rearrangements, and those results were checked against IGoR. A later analysis scored TCR-TCR, TCR-HLA and TCR-CMV co-occurrence with hypergeometric tests, applying a repertoire-size bias correction to TCR pairs. In a later analysis, false discovery rates were estimated by permuting HLA or CMV assignments 20 times. In a later analysis, co-occurring TCRs were grouped using DBSCAN, with TCRdist sequence similarity added in when clustering inside HLA-allele-positive subsets. Co-occurrence clustering excluded repertoires with fewer than 30,000 or more than 120,000 public chains, plus five with anomalous nucleotide sharing. What TCRdb holds here is the immuneACCESS table cut down to in-frame rearrangements. Part of the clones is not present; checked against another copy, under half of the missing clones reflect an unresolved V gene, and the others are unexplained. V and J calls and clone size are those listed in that table; D and trimming were worked out from the DNA. The sample profile shows roughly 240,000 clones; about three quarters of them were found once. The ten largest make up more than 0.45% of the sample.

V is cut by 3 bases and J by 0 bases, and the space between the germline ends is 12 bases. In the germline V gene, CDR1 corresponds to SGDLS and CDR2 to YYNGEE. The cysteine opens and the phenylalanine closes a CDR3 of 15 amino acids. Of all the DNA, just the CDR3 is kept, 45 bases in frame from base 1. The rearrangement joined TRBV9 to TRBJ1-1; possibly the D gene is TRBD1, per 6 matching bases. The sequenced material came from PBMCs. The origin of this receptor is a boy between 5 and 17 years old in good health and CMV-seronegative. The CDR3 has the sequence CASSGPGAMNTEAFF. The DNA is as follows: TGTGCCAGCAGCGGCCCAGGGGCGATGAACACTGAAGCTTTCTTT.